Presented here are 3 T cell receptor beta chains from one specimen sequenced in a study of blood T cell repertoires in COVID-19. Libraries were prepared by immunoSEQ multiplex PCR; TCRdb keeps only in-frame clonotypes and omits some of them. The table records roughly 170,000 clones, about 78% of them present only once. The specimen sequenced was PBMCs or T cells enriched from blood (not recorded which). Receptors were obtained from a woman in her forties or fifties who had recovered from COVID-19.

This clone was counted only a few times. V is TRBV14 and J is TRBJ2-3; TRBD2 aligns across 7 bases. CDR3 length: 16 amino acids. Germline loops: CDR1 SGHDN, CDR2 FVKESK. Trimming cost V 4 bases and J 0 bases; bases outside gene matches: 7. DNA of the CDR3: TGTGCCAGCAGCCTCCCGGGCGGGAGCAGCACAGATACGCAGTATTTT. Its translation is CASSLPGGSSTDTQYF.

J is TRBJ2-7 and V is TRBV19; TRBD1 matches at 7 bases. The CDR3 loop spans 14 amino acids. The V and J ends lost 5 bases and 2 bases, in that order; junction bases with no gene match: 6. From germline, CDR1 is LNHDA and CDR2 SQIVND (reference sequence). CDR3 sequence reads: CASSVRGQTYEQYF. DNA for the CDR3: TGTGCCAGTAGTGTCCGGGGACAGACCTACGAGCAGTACTTC.

The chain carries TRBV19 and TRBJ1-6; D is unclear. Germline V gene lookup returns CDR1 LNHDA and CDR2 SQIVND (reference sequence). V gave up 4 bases and J gave up 9 bases, with 16 bases separating them. The CDR3 totals 15 residues. CDR3 DNA sequence: TGTGCCAGTAGTAGCCTGGCCCGAGGGAGTTCACCCCTCCACTTT. Translating it yields CASSSLARGSSPLHF.